These 17 T cell receptor beta chains originate from one sample sequenced in a study of human T cells and chemical hapten exposure. The time point was: patch test 2, 6 weeks after DPC sensitization. Sample treatment: therapeutic diphenylcyclopropenone sensitization with weekly scalp DPC. TCRdb independently ran MiXCR on the RACE reads; one entry per CDR3 protein. The sample holds 350,000 to 400,000 distinct CDR3 sequences, more than 5% seen once. The material sequenced was whole blood, taken in connection with sensitization to the hapten diphenylcyclopropenone (DPC). These receptors were obtained from a woman aged 18 to 35 with alopecia areata. Some clones in this sample may be carry-over from other donors' samples.

Regarding this clonotype: One base away lies a much larger clone, so this may be a sequencing read error. The chain couples TRBV7-9 to TRBJ1-1; D remains ambiguous. Per the germline V gene, CDR1 is SEHNR and CDR2 is FQNEAQ (reference sequence). The CDR3 is 13 amino acids. With 2 bases removed from V and 1 base from J, the gap between germline ends came to 5 bases. The CDR3 region has the DNA TGTGCCAGCAGCTTAAAGAGGAACACTGAAGCTTTCTTT. Protein sequence: CASSLKRNTEAFF.

V gene TRBV6-6 combines with J gene TRBJ1-4, with D uncertain. Trimming shortened V by 2 bases and J by 5 bases, and 9 bases separated the two germline ends. The CDR3 loop spans 14 amino acids. The germline gives CDR1 MNHNY, CDR2 SVGAGI (reference sequence). The CDR3 sequence: CASSYRAVNEKLFF. In nucleotides, the CDR3 is TGTGCCAGCAGTTACCGGGCAGTAAATGAAAAACTGTTTTTT.

The V and J genes are TRBV12-3 or TRBV12-4 and TRBJ2-1; 16 bases are a match to TRBD2. The junction had 8 bases not matched to a gene; V was cut back by 6 bases and J by 9 bases. The CDR3 contains 16 residues. DNA of the CDR3: TGTGCCAGCAGCCGAGGGACTAGCGGGGGGGAGGGTGAGCAGTTCTTC. Its translation is CASSRGTSGGEGEQFF.

A word on this clonotype: A much larger clone differs by one base, so this may be a read error. The chain joins TRBV6-2 or TRBV6-3 to TRBJ1-5; D is undetermined. CDR1 and CDR2 (germline): MNHEY, SVGEGT. The CDR3 consists of 16 residues. Here the CDR3 reads CASSYSLTRVNQPQRF. In nucleotides, the CDR3 is TGTGCCAGCAGTTACTCCTTGACAAGGGTCAATCAGCCCCAGCGTTTT.

This clonotype was seen at least ten times. The V call is TRBV14, the J call TRBJ1-1; D unclear. The length of the CDR3 is 16 residues. V shed 0 bases and J shed 7 bases, with 18 bases lying between them. Looked up from germline, CDR1 is SGHDN and CDR2 is FVKESK. The CDR3 DNA is TGTGCCAGCAGCCAAGATCATGGCAGCCCCTGGGGTGAAGCTTTCTTT. Translated, it gives CASSQDHGSPWGEAFF. The entire variable domain, with the rest obtained from reference TRBV14 and TRBJ1-1, is as follows: EAGVTQFPSHSVIEKGQTVTLRCDPISGHDNLYWYRRVMGKEIKFLLHFVKESKQDESGMPNNRFLAERTGGTYSTLKVQPAELEDSGVYFCASSQDHGSPWGEAFFGQGTRLTVV.

This clonotype appeared many times. The chain carries TRBV11-2 and TRBJ2-3, with D perhaps matching TRBD1 (6 bases). The CDR3 is made up of 12 amino acids. Trimming removed 5 bases from V and 13 bases from J, with 16 bases in between. Germline CDR1 is SGHAT and CDR2 is FQNNGV. The CDR3 bases are TGTGCCAGCAGCGTCGACAGGACACGAAAGTATTTT. It translates to CASSVDRTRKYF.

This clonotype has ten or more counts. This chain connects TRBV7-9 to TRBJ2-3; D is uncertain. Germline V gene sequence: CDR1 SEHNR, CDR2 FQNEAQ (reference sequence). Trimming shortened V by 0 bases and J by 8 bases, and 12 bases separated the two germline ends. The CDR3 consists of 14 residues. This chain's CDR3 is CASSLASLAGTQYF. In DNA form, the CDR3 reads TGTGCCAGCAGCTTAGCCTCCTTGGCTGGTACGCAGTATTTT.

This clonotype came up a few times. The genes are TRBV4-3 and TRBJ2-7; 8 nucleotides agree with TRBD1. CDR3 length: 16 residues. V was pared by 0 bases and J by 1 base, with 5 bases of the junction left unmatched. From germline, CDR1 is LGHNA and CDR2 YSLEER. This chain's CDR3 is CASSQDLQGASYEQYF. The CDR3 nucleotides are TGCGCCAGCAGCCAAGATTTGCAGGGGGCATCCTACGAGCAGTACTTC.

This clonotype turned up a few times. V is TRBV7-6 and J is TRBJ2-5; D gene unclear. V was trimmed by 4 bases and J by 2 bases, leaving 8 bases between them. This CDR3 has 13 residues. Germline V lookup: CDR1 SGHVS, CDR2 FNYEAQ. The CDR3 here is CASSSARQETQYF. CDR3 sequence (DNA): TGTGCCAGCAGCTCCGCCCGACAAGAGACCCAGTACTTC.

Many counts were recorded for this clonotype. The chain combines TRBV5-5 with TRBJ1-3; 7 nucleotides match TRBD1. This CDR3 region has 17 residues. Germline loops: CDR1 SGHKS, CDR2 YYEKEE (reference sequence). The J segment lost 0 bases and the V segment lost 3 bases, leaving 9 bases of the junction unmatched. In DNA, the CDR3 is TGTGCCAGCAGCTGGCGAGGCAGGGGGAGCTCTGGAAACACCATATATTTT. Amino acid sequence: CASSWRGRGSSGNTIYF.

The table lists this clonotype with a few counts. The gene calls are TRBV14 and TRBJ2-7; the match to TRBD1 covers 7 bases. The CDR3 sequence is 14 residues long. Germline CDR1 SGHDN, CDR2 FVKESK. With V trimmed by 4 bases and J by 3 bases, 6 bases remained unmatched. In DNA, the CDR3 is TGTGCCAGCAGCCCACGAACAGGGGACTACGAGCAGTACTTC. Its protein product is CASSPRTGDYEQYF.

The sample holds a few counts of this clonotype. The V and J genes are TRBV3-1 and TRBJ1-1; maybe TRBD1 (6 bases). Between the trimmed V and J ends, which lost 1 base and 6 bases, there was a span of 15 bases. CDR3 length: 15 residues. CDR1 LGHDT and CDR2 YNNKEL come from the germline V gene (reference sequence). CDR3 protein: CASSQGLWGAAEAFF. The CDR3 bases are TGTGCCAGCAGCCAAGGTCTGTGGGGGGCTGCTGAAGCTTTCTTT.

This clonotype has ten or more counts. V is TRBV4-3 and J is TRBJ2-5; maybe TRBD1 (6 bases). Trimming took off 0 bases at V and 4 bases at J, with 9 bases between the two ends. This CDR3 is built from 14 residues. Germline lookup yields CDR1 LGHNA and CDR2 YSLEER. In nucleotides, the CDR3 is TGCGCCAGCAGCCAAGATTACAGGGCAGAGACCCAGTACTTC. It encodes CASSQDYRAETQYF.

In this sample, this clonotype turned up a few times. This sequence joins TRBV20-1 and TRBJ2-3; 14 nucleotides line up with TRBD2. The CDR3 has 18 residues. From germline, CDR1 is DFQATT and CDR2 SNEGSKA (reference sequence). V lost 6 bases, J lost 3 bases, and 14 bases stayed unmatched. The chain's CDR3 is CSARLAGGPEGRTDTQYF. CDR3 DNA: TGCAGTGCAAGACTAGCGGGGGGGCCGGAGGGTAGGACAGATACGCAGTATTTT.

About this clonotype itself: Germline is not matched at one junction end, which may reflect a read error. The gene calls are TRBV6-5 and TRBJ1-1; D uncertain. Germline V gene lookup returns CDR1 MNHEY and CDR2 SVGAGI. The CDR3 consists of 11 residues. The CDR3: CASSYPPSVLF. CDR3 nucleotide sequence: TGTGCCAGCAGTTACCCACCCTCCGTTCTCTTT.

This clonotype was recorded many times. This chain joins TRBV20-1 and TRBJ2-3; no definite D call. V dropped 4 bases and J dropped 3 bases, with 17 bases sitting between them. The CDR3 is 15 residues long. CDR1 and CDR2 from the germline V gene are DFQATT and SNEGSKA (reference sequence). In nucleotides, the CDR3 is TGCAGTGCTAACAAACCCACAGATAGGACAGATACGCAGTATTTT. This sequence encodes CSANKPTDRTDTQYF.

This clonotype came up many times. This chain joins TRBV5-1 and TRBJ1-2, with 7 bases that match TRBD1. Germline values: CDR1 SGHRS, CDR2 YFSETQ. V lost 2 bases to trimming and J lost 4 bases; unmatched junction nucleotides: 8. This CDR3 region has 15 residues. The CDR3 DNA follows: TGCGCCAGCAGCTTCGTCCTGACAGGGAGCTATGGCTACACCTTC. Its protein is CASSFVLTGSYGYTF.